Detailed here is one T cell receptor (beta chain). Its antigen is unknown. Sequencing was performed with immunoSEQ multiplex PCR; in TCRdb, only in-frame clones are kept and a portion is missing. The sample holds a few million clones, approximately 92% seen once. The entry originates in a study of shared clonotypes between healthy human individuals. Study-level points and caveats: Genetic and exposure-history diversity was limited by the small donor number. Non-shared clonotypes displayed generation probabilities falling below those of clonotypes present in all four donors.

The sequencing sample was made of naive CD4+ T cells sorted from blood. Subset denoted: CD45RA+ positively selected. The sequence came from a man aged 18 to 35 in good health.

The CDR3 DNA follows: TGTGCCAGCAGCCCCGACCGCCGCGGAAGTCCCCATACGCAGTATTTT. It yields the protein CASSPDRRGSPHTQYF. V and J are TRBV5-4 and TRBJ2-3; no clear D. Germline V CDR1 and CDR2: SGHNT, YYREEE (reference sequence). This CDR3 contains 16 residues. With 4 bases removed from V and 7 bases from J, the gap between germline ends came to 22 bases.